This T cell receptor beta chain was retrieved from a study of regulatory T cells in long-lasting Graves disease. This clonotype was seen more than once but under ten times. Time point described: newly diagnosed GD, antithyroid drugs for less than 3 months. Following extraction of RNA from PBMCs, that RNA was used to make the TCR library. EDTA tubes received approximately 10 milliliters of drawn peripheral blood. Arm-PCR of CDR3 regions and iRepertoire HTBI primers were the basis on which TCR beta libraries were built. TCRdb called the multiplex PCR reads again in MiXCR, with one record for every CDR3 protein. The table lists about 460,000 distinct CDR3 sequences, 13% to 15% of them singletons, with over 15% in the top ten. Trimming stripped 8 bases from V and 4 bases from J, with 15 bases between. The CDR3 has 15 residues. This sample was also put to use in a study of T cells in Graves' hyperthyroidism and ophthalmopathy.

The clonotype comes from a woman aged 45 to 65 with Graves disease. Sequencing was performed on peripheral blood mononuclear cells (PBMCs), taken at new diagnosis, from a patient treated with antithyroid drugs. V and J are TRBV12-3 or TRBV12-4 and TRBJ2-6; D may be TRBD2 (5 bases). The DNA of the CDR3 is TGTGCCAGCCGCCAATCGGGGAGAGGGGCCAACGTCCTGACTTTC. Amino acid sequence: CASRQSGRGANVLTF.